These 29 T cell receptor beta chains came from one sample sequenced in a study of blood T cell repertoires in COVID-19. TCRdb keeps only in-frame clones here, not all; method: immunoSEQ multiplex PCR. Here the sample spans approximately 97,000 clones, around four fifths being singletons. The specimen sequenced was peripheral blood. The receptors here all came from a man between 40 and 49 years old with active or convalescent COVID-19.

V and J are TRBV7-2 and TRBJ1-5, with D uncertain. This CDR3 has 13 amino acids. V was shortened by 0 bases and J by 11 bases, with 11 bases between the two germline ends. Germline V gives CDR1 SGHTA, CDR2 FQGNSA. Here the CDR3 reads CASSLAESASQHF. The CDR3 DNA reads TGTGCCAGCAGCTTAGCGGAGTCGGCGTCCCAGCATTTT.

The CDR3 sequence: CASSPFRGGYQETQYF. CDR3 sequence (DNA): TGTGCCAGCAGCCCGTTTCGCGGGGGGTACCAAGAGACCCAGTACTTC. The chain recombines TRBV5-4 with TRBJ2-5; 8 bases are shared with TRBD2. Germline V CDR1 and CDR2: SGHNT, YYREEE (reference sequence). Trimming removed 4 bases from V and 0 bases from J; junction bases left unmatched: 8. The CDR3 spans 16 residues. Drawing the rest from reference TRBV5-4 and TRBJ2-5, the complete variable domain is ETGVTQSPTHLIKTRGQQVTLRCSSQSGHNTVSWYQQALGQGPQFIFQYYREEENGRGNFPPRFSGLQFPNYSSELNVNALELDDSALYLCASSPFRGGYQETQYFGPGTRLLVL.

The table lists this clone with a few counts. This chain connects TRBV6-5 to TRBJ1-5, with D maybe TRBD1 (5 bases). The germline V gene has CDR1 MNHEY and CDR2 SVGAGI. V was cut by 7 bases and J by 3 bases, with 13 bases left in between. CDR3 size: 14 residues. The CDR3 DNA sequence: TGTGCCAGCATGGGGCAGGGAAACAATCAGCCCCAGCATTTT. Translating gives CASMGQGNNQPQHF.

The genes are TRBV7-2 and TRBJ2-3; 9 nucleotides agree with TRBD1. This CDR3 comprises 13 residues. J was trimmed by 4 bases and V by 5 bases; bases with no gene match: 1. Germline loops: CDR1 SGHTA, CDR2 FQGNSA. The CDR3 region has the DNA TGTGCCAGCAGCCGACAGGGGGCAGATACGCAGTATTTT. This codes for CASSRQGADTQYF.

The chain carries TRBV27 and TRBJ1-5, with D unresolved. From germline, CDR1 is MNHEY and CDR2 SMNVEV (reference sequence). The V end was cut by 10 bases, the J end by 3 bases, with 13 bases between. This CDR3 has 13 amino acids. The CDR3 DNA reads TGTGCCAACCCCCCAGGATTCAATCAGCCCCAGCATTTT. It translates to CANPPGFNQPQHF.

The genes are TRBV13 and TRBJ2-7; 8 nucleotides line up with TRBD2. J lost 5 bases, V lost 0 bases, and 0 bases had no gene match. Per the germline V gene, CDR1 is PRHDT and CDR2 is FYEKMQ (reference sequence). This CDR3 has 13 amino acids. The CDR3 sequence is CASSLGLADEQYF. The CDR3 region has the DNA TGTGCCAGCAGCTTAGGACTAGCGGACGAGCAGTACTTC. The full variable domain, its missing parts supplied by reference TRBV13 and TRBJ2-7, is AAGVIQSPRHLIKEKRETATLKCYPIPRHDTVYWYQQGPGQDPQFLISFYEKMQSDKGSIPDRFSAQQFSDYHSELNMSSLELGDSALYFCASSLGLADEQYFGPGTRLTVT.

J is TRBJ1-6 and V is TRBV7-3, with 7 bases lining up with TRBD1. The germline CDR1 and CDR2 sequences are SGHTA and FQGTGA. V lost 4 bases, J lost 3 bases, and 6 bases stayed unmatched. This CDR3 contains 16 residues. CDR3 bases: TGTGCCAGCAGCTCGGGACAGCCAGTCTATAATTCACCCCTCCACTTT. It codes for CASSSGQPVYNSPLHF.

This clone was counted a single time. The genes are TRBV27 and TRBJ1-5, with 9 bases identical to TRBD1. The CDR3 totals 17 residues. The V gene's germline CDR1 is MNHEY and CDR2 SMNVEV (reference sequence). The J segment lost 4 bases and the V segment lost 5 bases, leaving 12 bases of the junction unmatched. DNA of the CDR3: TGTGCCAGCAGTCCCCTAACCCCCGGACAGGGGAATCAGCCCCAGCATTTT. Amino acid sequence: CASSPLTPGQGNQPQHF.

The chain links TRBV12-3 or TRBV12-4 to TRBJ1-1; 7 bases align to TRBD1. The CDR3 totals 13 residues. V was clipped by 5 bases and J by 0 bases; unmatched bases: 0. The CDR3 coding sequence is TGTGCCAGCAGTGGACAGGTGAACACTGAAGCTTTCTTT. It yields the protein CASSGQVNTEAFF.

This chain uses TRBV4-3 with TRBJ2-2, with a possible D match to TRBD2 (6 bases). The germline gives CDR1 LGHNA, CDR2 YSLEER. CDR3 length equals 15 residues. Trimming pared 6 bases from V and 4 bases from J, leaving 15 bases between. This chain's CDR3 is CASRSGRGLTGELFF. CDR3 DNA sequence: TGCGCCAGCAGGTCCGGGCGGGGCCTCACCGGGGAGCTGTTTTTT.

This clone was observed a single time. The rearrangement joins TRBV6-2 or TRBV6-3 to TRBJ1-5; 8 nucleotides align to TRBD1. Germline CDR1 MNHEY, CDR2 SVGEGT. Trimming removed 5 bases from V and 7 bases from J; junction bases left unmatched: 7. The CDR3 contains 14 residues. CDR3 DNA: TGTGCCAGCAGTGCTCCAGGGGGCCGGCAGCCCCAGCATTTT. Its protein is CASSAPGGRQPQHF.

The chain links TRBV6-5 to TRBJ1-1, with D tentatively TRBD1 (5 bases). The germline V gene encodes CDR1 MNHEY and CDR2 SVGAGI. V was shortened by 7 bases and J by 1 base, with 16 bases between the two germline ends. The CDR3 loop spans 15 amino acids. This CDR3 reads CASTSQGVGNTEAFF. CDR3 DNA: TGTGCCAGCACCTCTCAGGGTGTGGGGAACACTGAAGCTTTCTTT.

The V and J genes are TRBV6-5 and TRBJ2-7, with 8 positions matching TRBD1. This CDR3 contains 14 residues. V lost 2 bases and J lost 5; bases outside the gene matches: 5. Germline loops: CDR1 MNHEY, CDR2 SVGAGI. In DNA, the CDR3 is TGTGCCAGCAGTTACGTGCAGGGGGCTAACGAGCAGTACTTC. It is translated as CASSYVQGANEQYF.

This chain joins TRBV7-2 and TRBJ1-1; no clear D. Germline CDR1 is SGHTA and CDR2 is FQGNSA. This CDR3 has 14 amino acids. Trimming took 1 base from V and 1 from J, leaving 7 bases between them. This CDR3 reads CASSLGARNTEAFF. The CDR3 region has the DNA TGTGCCAGCAGCTTAGGGGCCCGGAACACTGAAGCTTTCTTT.

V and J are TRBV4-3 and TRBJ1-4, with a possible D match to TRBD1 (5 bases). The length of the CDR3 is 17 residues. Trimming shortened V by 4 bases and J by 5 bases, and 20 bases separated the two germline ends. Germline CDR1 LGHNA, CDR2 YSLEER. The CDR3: CASSLGRSRSLNEKLFF. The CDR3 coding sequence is TGCGCCAGCAGCCTGGGGCGGAGCCGTAGTCTCAATGAAAAACTGTTTTTT.

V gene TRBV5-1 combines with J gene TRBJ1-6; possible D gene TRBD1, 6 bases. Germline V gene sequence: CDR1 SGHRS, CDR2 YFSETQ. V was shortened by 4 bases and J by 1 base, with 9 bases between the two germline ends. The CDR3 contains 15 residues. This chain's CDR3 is CASSGGASYNSPLHF. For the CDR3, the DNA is TGCGCCAGCAGCGGGGGCGCGTCCTATAATTCACCCCTCCACTTT.

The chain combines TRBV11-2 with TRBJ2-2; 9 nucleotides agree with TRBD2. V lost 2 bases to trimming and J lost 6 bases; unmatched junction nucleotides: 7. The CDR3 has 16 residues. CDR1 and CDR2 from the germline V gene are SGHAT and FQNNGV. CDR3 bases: TGTGCCAGCAGCTTAATGCGGCGGGGGGGCGCCGGGGAGCTGTTTTTT. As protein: CASSLMRRGGAGELFF.

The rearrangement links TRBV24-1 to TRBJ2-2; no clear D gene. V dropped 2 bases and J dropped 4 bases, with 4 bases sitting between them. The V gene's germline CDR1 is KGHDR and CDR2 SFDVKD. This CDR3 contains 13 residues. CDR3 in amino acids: CATSDWLTGELFF. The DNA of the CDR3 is TGTGCCACCAGTGATTGGCTCACCGGGGAGCTGTTTTTT.

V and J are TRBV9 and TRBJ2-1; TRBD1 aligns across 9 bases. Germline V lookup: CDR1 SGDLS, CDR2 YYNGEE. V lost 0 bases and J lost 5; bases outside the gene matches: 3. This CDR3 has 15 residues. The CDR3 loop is CASSVGGQGHNEQFF. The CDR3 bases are TGTGCCAGCAGCGTAGGGGGACAGGGCCACAATGAGCAGTTCTTC.

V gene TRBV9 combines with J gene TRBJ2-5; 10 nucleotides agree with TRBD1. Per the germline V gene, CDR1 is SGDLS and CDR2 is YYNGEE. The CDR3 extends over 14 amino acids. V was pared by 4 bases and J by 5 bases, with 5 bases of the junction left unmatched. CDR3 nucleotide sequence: TGTGCCAGCAGCCAGACAGGGGGCCGCGAGACCCAGTACTTC. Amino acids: CASSQTGGRETQYF.

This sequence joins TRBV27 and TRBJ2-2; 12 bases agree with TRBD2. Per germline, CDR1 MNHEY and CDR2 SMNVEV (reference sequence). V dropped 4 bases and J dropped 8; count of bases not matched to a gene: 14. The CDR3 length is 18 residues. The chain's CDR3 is CASSSQTTSGGPRGELFF. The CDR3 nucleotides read TGTGCCAGCAGTTCCCAAACTACTAGCGGGGGGCCCAGGGGGGAGCTGTTTTTT.

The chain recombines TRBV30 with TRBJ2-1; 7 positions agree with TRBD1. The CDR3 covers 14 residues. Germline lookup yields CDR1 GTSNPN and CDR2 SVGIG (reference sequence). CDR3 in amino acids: CASTGIQPYNEQFF. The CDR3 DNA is TGTGCATCGACAGGGATCCAGCCCTACAATGAGCAGTTCTTC.

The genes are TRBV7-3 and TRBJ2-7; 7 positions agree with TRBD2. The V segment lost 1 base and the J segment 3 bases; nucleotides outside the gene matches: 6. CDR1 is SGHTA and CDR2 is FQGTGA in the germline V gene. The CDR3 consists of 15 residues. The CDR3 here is CASSLSGTNIYEQYF. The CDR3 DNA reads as TGTGCCAGCAGCTTAAGCGGGACTAATATCTACGAGCAGTACTTC.

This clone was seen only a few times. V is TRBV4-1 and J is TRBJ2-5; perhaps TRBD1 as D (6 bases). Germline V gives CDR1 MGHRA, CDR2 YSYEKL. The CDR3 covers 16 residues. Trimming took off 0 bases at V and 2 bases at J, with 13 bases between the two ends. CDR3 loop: CASSQDVVRGQETQYF. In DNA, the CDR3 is TGCGCCAGCAGCCAAGATGTCGTAAGGGGGCAAGAGACCCAGTACTTC.

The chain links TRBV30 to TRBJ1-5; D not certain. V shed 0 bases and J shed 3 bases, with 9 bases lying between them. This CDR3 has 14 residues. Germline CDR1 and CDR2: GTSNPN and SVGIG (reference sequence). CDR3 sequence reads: CAWSVTTTNQPQHF. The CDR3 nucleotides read TGTGCCTGGAGTGTGACAACGACCAATCAGCCCCAGCATTTT. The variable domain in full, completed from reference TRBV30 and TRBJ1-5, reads SQTIHQWPATLVQPVGSPLSLECTVEGTSNPNLYWYRQAAGRGLQLLFYSVGIGQISSEVPQNLSASRPQDRQFILSSKKLLLSDSGFYLCAWSVTTTNQPQHFGDGTRLSIL.

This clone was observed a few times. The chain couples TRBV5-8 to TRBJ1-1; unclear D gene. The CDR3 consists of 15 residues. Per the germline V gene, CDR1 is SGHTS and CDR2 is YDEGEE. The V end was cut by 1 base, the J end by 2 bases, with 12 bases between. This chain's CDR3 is CASSLWGGLNTEAFF. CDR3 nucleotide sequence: TGTGCCAGCAGCTTGTGGGGAGGCCTAAACACTGAAGCTTTCTTT.

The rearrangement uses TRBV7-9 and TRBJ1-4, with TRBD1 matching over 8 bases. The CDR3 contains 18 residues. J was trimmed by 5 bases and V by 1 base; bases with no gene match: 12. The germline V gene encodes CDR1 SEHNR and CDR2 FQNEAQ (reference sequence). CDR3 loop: CASSLVGGQGMVNEKLFF. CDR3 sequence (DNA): TGTGCCAGCAGCTTAGTAGGTGGACAGGGAATGGTAAATGAAAAACTGTTTTTT.

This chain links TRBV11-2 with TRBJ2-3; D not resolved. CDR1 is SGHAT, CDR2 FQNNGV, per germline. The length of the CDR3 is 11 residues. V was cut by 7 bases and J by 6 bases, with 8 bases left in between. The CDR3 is CASTSADTQYF. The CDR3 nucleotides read TGTGCCAGCACCAGCGCGGATACGCAGTATTTT.

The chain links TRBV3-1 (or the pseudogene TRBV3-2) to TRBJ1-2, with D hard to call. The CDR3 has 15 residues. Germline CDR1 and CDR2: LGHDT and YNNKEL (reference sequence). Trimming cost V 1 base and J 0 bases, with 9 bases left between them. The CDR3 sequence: CASSQVYLTNYGYTF. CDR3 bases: TGTGCCAGCAGCCAAGTGTACTTAACTAACTATGGCTACACCTTC.